The 29 T cell receptor beta chains below were found in one sample sequenced in a study of early T cells in non-severe SARS-CoV-2 infection. TCRdb called the 5' RACE reads again in MiXCR, with one record for every CDR3 protein. Of 30,000 or so distinct CDR3 sequences listed, about 5% are singletons. Sequenced: whole blood. The receptors here all came from an adult who was a healthcare worker with PCR-confirmed SARS-CoV-2 infection or an uninfected control (not recorded which).

As DNA, the CDR3 is TGTGCCAGCAGCCCTACCCCGGGGGGGGGCACGCAGTATTTT. Protein product: CASSPTPGGGTQYF. The rearrangement uses TRBV7-8 and TRBJ2-3; the match to TRBD2 covers 8 bases. Looked up from germline, CDR1 is SGHVS and CDR2 is FQNEAQ. V lost 5 bases, J lost 9 bases, and 10 bases stayed unmatched. The length of the CDR3 is 14 residues.

The chain uses TRBV5-1 and TRBJ2-1; D may be TRBD1 or TRBD2 (5 bases each). This CDR3 spans 15 amino acids. V dropped 0 bases and J dropped 4 bases, with 11 bases sitting between them. The germline V gene encodes CDR1 SGHRS and CDR2 YFSETQ. The CDR3 sequence: CASSLGWDEYNEQFF. The CDR3, as DNA: TGCGCCAGCAGCTTGGGGTGGGACGAGTACAATGAGCAGTTCTTC. Drawing the rest from reference TRBV5-1 and TRBJ2-1, the complete variable domain is KAGVTQTPRYLIKTRGQQVTLSCSPISGHRSVSWYQQTPGQGLQFLFEYFSETQRNKGNFPGRFSGRQFSNSRSEMNVSTLELGDSALYLCASSLGWDEYNEQFFGPGTRLTVL.

The table lists this clonotype with many counts. The chain couples TRBV15 to TRBJ1-5; TRBD1 might be the D (5 bases). This CDR3 region has 15 residues. Trimming took 3 bases from V and 3 from J, leaving 12 bases between them. Per germline, CDR1 LNHNV and CDR2 YYDKDF (reference sequence). CDR3 amino acids: CATSSPGRINQPQHF. CDR3 DNA sequence: TGTGCCACCAGCAGTCCGGGACGGATCAATCAGCCCCAGCATTTT.

This clonotype was found many times. V is TRBV20-1 and J is TRBJ2-7; 9 bases match TRBD2. The V and J ends lost 3 bases and 3 bases, in that order; junction bases with no gene match: 3. The CDR3 spans 13 residues. Germline assignment: CDR1 DFQATT and CDR2 SNEGSKA (reference sequence). The CDR3 DNA is TGCAGTGCTAGGCCAGCGGGGGGCTACGAGCAGTACTTC. This encodes CSARPAGGYEQYF.

This clonotype was found a few times. The chain joins TRBV24-1 to TRBJ2-2; unclear D gene. CDR1 is KGHDR, CDR2 SFDVKD, per germline. This CDR3 has 14 residues. V was clipped by 5 bases and J by 2 bases, with 8 bases between them. The CDR3 region has the DNA TGTGCCACCAGTGCCCCCTCTAACACCGGGGAGCTGTTTTTT. It specifies CATSAPSNTGELFF.

This chain joins TRBV7-6 and TRBJ2-5; possibly TRBD2 for D (5 bases). This CDR3 spans 14 amino acids. Deletions cut 5 bases from V and 5 bases from J, with 15 bases between. Germline CDR1 reads SGHVS; CDR2 reads FNYEAQ. CDR3 in amino acids: CASSDTRGKETQYF. As DNA, the CDR3 is TGTGCCAGCAGCGACACGCGAGGGAAGGAGACCCAGTACTTC.

Many counts were recorded for this clonotype. The chain combines TRBV7-9 with TRBJ2-1; TRBD2 is a possible D gene (6 bases). V lost 3 bases to trimming and J lost 10 bases, with 13 bases between them. In germline, CDR1 is SEHNR, CDR2 FQNEAQ (reference sequence). This CDR3 comprises 13 residues. In DNA form, the CDR3 reads TGTGCCAGCAGCTTCACGGGGGTTGAGGAGCAGTTCTTC. Its translation is CASSFTGVEEQFF.

This clonotype was seen repeatedly, ten times or more. The chain uses TRBV6-6 and TRBJ2-3; D possibly matches TRBD1 or TRBD2 (5 bases each). V shed 6 bases and J shed 4 bases, with 29 bases lying between them. The CDR3 totals 19 residues. CDR1 and CDR2 (germline): MNHNY, SVGAGI (reference sequence). Here the CDR3 reads CASSLAPGAAKPWSDTQYF. In DNA, the CDR3 is TGTGCCAGCAGCCTAGCCCCCGGGGCGGCCAAACCCTGGTCAGATACGCAGTATTTT.

This clonotype has a count of ten or more. J is TRBJ2-5 and V is TRBV6-5; 10 bases are shared with TRBD1. The V gene's germline CDR1 is MNHEY and CDR2 SVGAGI. The CDR3 is made up of 15 amino acids. The V segment lost 5 bases and the J segment 3 bases; nucleotides outside the gene matches: 6. The CDR3 is CASSTGQGSEETQYF. CDR3 bases: TGTGCCAGCAGTACGGGACAGGGGTCGGAAGAGACCCAGTACTTC.

The chain couples TRBV12-3 or TRBV12-4 to TRBJ1-2; D is ambiguous. The CDR3 totals 11 residues. V shed 5 bases and J shed 2 bases, with 3 bases lying between them. In DNA, the CDR3 is TGTGCCAGCAGTGAGAACTATGGCTACACCTTC. This sequence encodes CASSENYGYTF.

The table lists this clonotype with many counts. The gene calls are TRBV5-1 and TRBJ1-2; D possibly corresponds to TRBD1 (5 bases). In germline, CDR1 is SGHRS, CDR2 YFSETQ. The CDR3 totals 13 residues. Trimming removed 0 bases at V and 8 bases at J, with 11 bases between. The CDR3 sequence is CASSLGQGDGYTF. The CDR3 region has the DNA TGCGCCAGCAGCTTGGGCCAGGGAGACGGCTACACCTTC.

In its sample, this clonotype was seen many times. The chain carries TRBV4-1 and TRBJ2-1, with D tentatively TRBD1 (5 bases). The CDR3 loop spans 12 amino acids. Trimming pared 3 bases from V and 7 bases from J, leaving 7 bases between. Germline loops: CDR1 MGHRA, CDR2 YSYEKL. This CDR3 is CASSQDKNEQFF. The CDR3 nucleotides are TGCGCCAGCAGCCAGGACAAGAATGAGCAGTTCTTC.

This clonotype is a singleton in its sample. A clone one base away is much larger, so this may be a read error. The conserved final phenylalanine or tryptophan is absent from the CDR3, which likely points to a read error. This rearrangement joins TRBV29-1 to TRBJ1-1; D gene ambiguous. This CDR3 has 9 amino acids. Germline V gene lookup returns CDR1 SQVTM and CDR2 ANQGSEA. V lost 3 bases to trimming and J lost 6 bases, with 2 bases between them. CDR3 in amino acids: CSVDPEAFL. The CDR3 coding sequence is TGCAGCGTTGATCCTGAAGCTTTCTTA.

This clonotype was observed at least ten times. The rearrangement joins TRBV2 to TRBJ2-1; 12 positions match TRBD2. This CDR3 contains 14 residues. Germline CDR1 is SNHLY and CDR2 is FYNNEI. After removal of 5 bases from V and 10 bases from J, the junction contained 6 bases not matched to a gene. DNA for the CDR3: TGTGCCAGCAGTTGGACTAGCGGGGAGCTAGAGCAGTTCTTC. Protein: CASSWTSGELEQFF. The complete variable domain, with remaining parts taken from reference TRBV2 and TRBJ2-1, reads EPEVTQTPSHQVTQMGQEVILRCVPISNHLYFYWYRQILGQKVEFLVSFYNNEISEKSEIFDDQFSVERPDGSNFTLKIRSTKLEDSAMYFCASSWTSGELEQFFGPGTRLTVL.

This clonotype has ten or more counts. V gene TRBV4-3 combines with J gene TRBJ2-1; the match to TRBD2 covers 9 bases. The germline CDR1 and CDR2 sequences are LGHNA and YSLEER. The CDR3 covers 17 residues. V lost 0 bases to trimming and J lost 5 bases; unmatched junction nucleotides: 8. The CDR3 DNA sequence: TGCGCCAGCAGCCAAGATAGAGCGGGGGGAATTCACAATGAGCAGTTCTTC. Amino acid sequence: CASSQDRAGGIHNEQFF.

This clonotype was seen many times. The rearrangement joins TRBV20-1 to TRBJ2-3, with 8 bases matching TRBD1. The trim removed 3 bases at V and 5 bases at J, leaving 4 bases unmatched. CDR3 length: 13 residues. Germline CDR1 is DFQATT and CDR2 is SNEGSKA (reference sequence). The CDR3 bases are TGCAGTGCTAGTGAAGGGACAGGAGATACGCAGTATTTT. Encoded protein: CSASEGTGDTQYF.

With respect to this clonotype: A read error is possible here, since a much larger clone lies one base away. This sequence joins TRBV20-1 and TRBJ2-7, with 7 bases aligning to TRBD1. The germline V gene encodes CDR1 DFQATT and CDR2 SNEGSKA (reference sequence). The CDR3 extends over 14 amino acids. CDR3: CSASVGTVVYKQYF. The CDR3 bases are TGCAGTGCTAGTGTAGGGACAGTAGTCTACAAGCAGTACTTC.

V and J are TRBV6-5 and TRBJ1-1; D perhaps matches TRBD1 (6 bases). Germline V gene sequence: CDR1 MNHEY, CDR2 SVGAGI. This CDR3 comprises 13 residues. V was clipped by 6 bases and J by 4 bases, with 12 bases between them. Written as DNA, the CDR3 is TGTGCCAGCAGAAGCCAGGGGCTCACTGAAGCTTTCTTT. Encoded protein: CASRSQGLTEAFF.

In this sample, this clonotype turned up many times. The chain links TRBV6-2 or TRBV6-3 to TRBJ1-1; D uncertain. Germline lookup yields CDR1 MNHEY and CDR2 SVGEGT. This CDR3 has 11 amino acids. Trimming pared 2 bases from V and 6 bases from J, leaving 4 bases between. CDR3: CASSYPSEAFF. The CDR3 DNA sequence: TGTGCCAGCAGTTACCCCTCTGAAGCTTTCTTT.

This clonotype was counted at least ten times. V and J are TRBV18 and TRBJ2-7; D may be TRBD1 (5 bases). Trimming left V 2 bases short and J 6 bases short, with 17 bases between. The V gene's germline CDR1 is KGHSH and CDR2 LQKENI. The CDR3 loop spans 15 amino acids. The DNA for the CDR3 is TGTGCCAGCTCACCAAAATGGGTTGATAGGGGCGAGCAGTACTTC. It specifies CASSPKWVDRGEQYF.

This clonotype was counted many times. J is TRBJ1-4 and V is TRBV29-1; D perhaps matches TRBD1 (5 bases). This CDR3 is 15 amino acids long. Trimming took 5 bases from V and 2 from J, leaving 15 bases between them. Germline CDR1 reads SQVTM; CDR2 reads ANQGSEA. CDR3 sequence: CSVSSGLSTNEKLFF. CDR3 DNA: TGCAGCGTTAGCTCAGGGTTATCGACTAATGAAAAACTGTTTTTT.

The rearrangement links TRBV5-1 to TRBJ2-7; TRBD1 aligns across 8 bases. The junction had 12 bases not matched to a gene; V was cut back by 0 bases and J by 4 bases. The CDR3 loop spans 17 amino acids. Per germline, CDR1 SGHRS and CDR2 YFSETQ. As DNA, the CDR3 is TGCGCCAGCAGCTTGGGGACAGGGACAGTGGTTCCGTACGAGCAGTACTTC. It specifies CASSLGTGTVVPYEQYF.

This clonotype was recorded a few times. CDR3: CASSQSIRYNEQFF. CDR3 bases: TGCGCCAGCAGCCAGAGCATTAGATATAATGAGCAGTTCTTC. The rearrangement uses TRBV4-3 and TRBJ2-1; D ambiguous. The CDR3 extends over 14 amino acids. The V and J ends lost 3 bases and 7 bases respectively, with 13 bases between them. CDR1 is LGHNA, CDR2 YSLEER, per germline.

This CDR3 reads CASTPGDSSSYEQYF. CDR3 DNA: TGCGCCAGCACTCCAGGGGACTCAAGCTCCTACGAGCAGTACTTC. The genes are TRBV5-1 and TRBJ2-7; either TRBD1 or TRBD2 may supply D (6 bases each). V lost 6 bases to trimming and J lost 0 bases, with 16 bases between them. Germline V gene data show CDR1 as SGHRS and CDR2 as YFSETQ. There are 15 residues in the CDR3. Filled out from reference TRBV5-1 and TRBJ2-7, the complete variable domain reads KAGVTQTPRYLIKTRGQQVTLSCSPISGHRSVSWYQQTPGQGLQFLFEYFSETQRNKGNFPGRFSGRQFSNSRSEMNVSTLELGDSALYLCASTPGDSSSYEQYFGPGTRLTVT.

This clonotype ranks as medium-sized. The V gene is TRBV7-6, the J gene TRBJ1-1, with a tentative D call TRBD1 (5 bases). Germline lookup yields CDR1 SGHVS and CDR2 FNYEAQ. The CDR3 is made up of 13 amino acids. Trimming cost V 5 bases and J 8 bases, with 15 bases left between them. The CDR3 DNA is TGTGCCAGCAGCCCTACAGGCGTGCTCGAAGCTTTCTTT. Translation gives CASSPTGVLEAFF.

In its sample, this clonotype was seen many times. V and J are TRBV30 and TRBJ1-1; TRBD1 aligns across 9 bases. This CDR3 has 14 amino acids. Looked up from germline, CDR1 is GTSNPN and CDR2 is SVGIG (reference sequence). CDR3 coding DNA: TGTATGAACGGAAGGACAGGGGAGAACACTGAAGCTTTCTTT. Residues: CMNGRTGENTEAFF.

This clonotype was seen ten or more times. The chain uses TRBV27 and TRBJ1-1, with D perhaps TRBD1 (6 bases). Trimming took 4 bases from V and 5 from J, leaving 11 bases between them. Germline V gives CDR1 MNHEY, CDR2 SMNVEV (reference sequence). This CDR3 has 13 residues. CDR3 nucleotides: TGTGCCAGCAGTTGGGCGGGGGCGACTGAAGCTTTCTTT. Translating gives CASSWAGATEAFF.

In regard to this clonotype: One base away lies a much larger clone, so this may be a sequencing read error. The chain links TRBV19 to TRBJ2-3; D uncertain. The germline CDR1 and CDR2 sequences are LNHDA and SQIVND (reference sequence). The CDR3 totals 14 residues. V lost 4 bases, J lost 2 bases, and 10 bases lay in between. The CDR3 region has the DNA TGTGCCAGTAGTAAAAAACTATCCACAGATACGCAGTATTTT. Residues: CASSKKLSTDTQYF.

The J gene is TRBJ2-1, the V gene TRBV11-3, with D possibly being TRBD1 (6 bases). Germline lookup yields CDR1 SGHNT and CDR2 YENEEA. This CDR3 spans 14 amino acids. V lost 5 bases and J lost 2, with 10 bases in between. The CDR3 spells CASSGTGTYNEQFF. As DNA, the CDR3 is TGTGCCAGCAGCGGCACAGGGACCTACAATGAGCAGTTCTTC.